The 31 T cell receptor beta chains given below trace back to one sample, sequenced in a study of blood T cell repertoires in COVID-19 (dated by TCRdb to about 2020). The library was generated by the immunoSEQ multiplex PCR assay. As stored in TCRdb, this immuneACCESS dataset retains in-frame rearrangements with V and J assigned. A fraction of the clones does not appear; measured against another copy, unresolved V genes explain less than half of the discrepancy, and the remainder lacks a known reason. Within this sample are 110,000 or so clones, with around 83% of them counted one time only. Roughly 4.1% of the sample is held by the ten biggest clonotypes. Sequenced material: peripheral blood. The receptors were sampled from a woman in her seventies with acute or convalescent COVID-19.

The chain carries TRBV5-1 and TRBJ2-1, with TRBD2 matching over 13 bases. The germline V gene encodes CDR1 SGHRS and CDR2 YFSETQ. The CDR3 loop spans 16 amino acids. With V trimmed by 0 bases and J by 9 bases, 6 bases remained unmatched. Written as DNA, the CDR3 is TGCGCCAGCAGCTTGGTAACTAGCGGGAGGGCCGTTGAGCAGTTCTTC. The encoded protein is CASSLVTSGRAVEQFF.

The V gene is TRBV6-5, the J gene TRBJ2-1; 12 positions agree with TRBD2. V was pared by 7 bases and J by 12 bases, with 7 bases of the junction left unmatched. The CDR3 runs 13 residues. Germline V gene data show CDR1 as MNHEY and CDR2 as SVGAGI. The CDR3 sequence is CASTTGLAGTQFF. CDR3 bases: TGTGCCAGCACTACCGGACTAGCGGGAACGCAGTTCTTC.

The genes are TRBV19 and TRBJ2-1; 14 bases align to TRBD2. J gave up 1 base and V 7 bases, and 9 bases lay outside the gene matches. CDR3 length: 18 amino acids. CDR1 and CDR2 from the germline V gene are LNHDA and SQIVND (reference sequence). As DNA, the CDR3 is TGTGCCAGTACTGGGACTAGCGGGAGACGAATATCCTACAATGAGCAGTTCTTC. This codes for CASTGTSGRRISYNEQFF.

The V call is TRBV7-2, the J call TRBJ2-5; 11 nucleotides line up with TRBD1. The CDR3 length is 16 residues. CDR1 is SGHTA and CDR2 is FQGNSA in the germline V gene. J was trimmed by 5 bases and V by 5 bases; bases with no gene match: 10. As DNA, the CDR3 is TGTGCCAGCAGCCATACGGACAGGGGGCGCGGGGAGACCCAGTACTTC. This gives the protein CASSHTDRGRGETQYF.

This clone turned up a few times. V usage is TRBV19 and J usage is TRBJ2-1, with D possibly TRBD1 on 5 matching bases. Germline CDR1 reads LNHDA; CDR2 reads SQIVND (reference sequence). Trimming stripped 3 bases from V and 2 bases from J, with 8 bases between. The CDR3 is 14 residues long. The CDR3 region is CASSIRTPYNEQFF. The CDR3 DNA follows: TGTGCCAGTAGTATTCGGACACCCTACAATGAGCAGTTCTTC. The full variable domain, completed using reference TRBV19 and TRBJ2-1, is DGGITQSPKYLFRKEGQNVTLSCEQNLNHDAMYWYRQDPGQGLRLIYYSQIVNDFQKGDIAEGYSVSREKKESFPLTVTSAQKNPTAFYLCASSIRTPYNEQFFGPGTRLTVL.

This clone has a handful of counts. The rearrangement links TRBV2 to TRBJ1-5; tentatively, D is TRBD1 (6 bases). The germline V and J ends were trimmed by 5 bases and 1 base, with 9 bases remaining between them. Germline CDR1 is SNHLY and CDR2 is FYNNEI. The CDR3 is 14 residues long. The DNA for the CDR3 is TGTGCCAGCAGTCAAACAGGGAGCAATCAGCCCCAGCATTTT. This translates into CASSQTGSNQPQHF.

The CDR3 loop is CASSPNGASGGMVSEQFF. Here the CDR3 DNA reads TGTGCCAGCTCACCGAATGGGGCTAGCGGTGGAATGGTTAGTGAGCAGTTCTTC. The chain employs TRBV18 and TRBJ2-1, with 7 bases lining up with TRBD2. This CDR3 is built from 18 residues. Germline CDR1 and CDR2: KGHSH and LQKENI. V lost 3 bases and J lost 9; bases outside the gene matches: 20.

The CDR3 region is CASSPDRGLGNTIYF. As DNA, the CDR3 is TGTGCCAGCAGCCCAGACAGGGGGCTAGGAAACACCATATATTTT. The rearrangement joins TRBV7-9 to TRBJ1-3, with 10 bases that match TRBD1. V dropped 5 bases and J dropped 4; count of bases not matched to a gene: 5. Germline CDR1 SEHNR, CDR2 FQNEAQ (reference sequence). The CDR3 consists of 15 residues.

The J gene is TRBJ1-1, the V gene TRBV5-1; 7 bases fit TRBD1. V dropped 4 bases and J dropped 0; count of bases not matched to a gene: 6. The CDR3 extends over 15 amino acids. Germline V CDR1 and CDR2: SGHRS, YFSETQ. The CDR3, as DNA: TGCGCCAGCAGCCGCACCGGGACAGTGAACACTGAAGCTTTCTTT. This sequence encodes CASSRTGTVNTEAFF.

The chain uses TRBV14 and TRBJ1-2, with 8 positions matching TRBD1. Germline-derived CDR1 and CDR2 are SGHDN and FVKESK. After removal of 1 base from V and 6 bases from J, the junction contained 10 bases not matched to a gene. CDR3 length equals 16 residues. The CDR3: CASSQGRYTGGDGYTF. Here the CDR3 DNA reads TGTGCCAGCAGCCAAGGACGATACACAGGGGGGGATGGCTACACCTTC.

This sequence joins TRBV28 and TRBJ2-7; TRBD2 might be the D (6 bases). Germline V gives CDR1 MDHEN, CDR2 SYDVKM. Trimming took off 5 bases at V and 4 bases at J, with 15 bases between the two ends. CDR3 length: 14 residues. CDR3 sequence: CASSTGTGSYEQYF. The CDR3 DNA reads TGTGCCAGCAGTACCGGGACTGGATCTTACGAGCAGTACTTC.

CDR3 protein: CASSEAGASTDTQYF. In nucleotides, the CDR3 is TGTGCCAGCAGTGAAGCAGGGGCCAGCACAGATACGCAGTATTTT. The chain has TRBV2 and TRBJ2-3; possible D gene TRBD1, 5 bases. Trimming pared 0 bases from V and 0 bases from J, leaving 7 bases between. Germline V gives CDR1 SNHLY, CDR2 FYNNEI. This CDR3 comprises 15 residues.

The V gene is TRBV28, the J gene TRBJ2-5, with 7 bases fitting TRBD1. Germline values: CDR1 MDHEN, CDR2 SYDVKM. The CDR3 extends over 12 amino acids. Unmatched junction bases numbered 1, after V lost 9 bases and J lost 0 bases. CDR3 DNA sequence: TGTGCCAGTGGGACAGACCAAGAGACCCAGTACTTC. The encoded protein is CASGTDQETQYF.

As DNA, the CDR3 is TGTGCCAGCAGCCACTCCATGTCCTACGAGCAGTACGTC. Translation gives CASSHSMSYEQYV. The chain joins TRBV6-5 to TRBJ2-7, with D hard to call. Germline values: CDR1 MNHEY, CDR2 SVGAGI. The CDR3 loop spans 13 amino acids. V lost 6 bases to trimming and J lost 1 base, with 10 bases between them.

CDR3 in DNA: TGTGCCAGCAGCTTAGGGCAGGGGTTTAATCAGCCCCAGCATTTT. This translates into CASSLGQGFNQPQHF. This sequence joins TRBV7-9 and TRBJ1-5; tentatively, D is TRBD1 (6 bases). This CDR3 comprises 15 residues. Germline CDR1 reads SEHNR; CDR2 reads FQNEAQ (reference sequence). Trimming took off 1 base at V and 4 bases at J, with 11 bases between the two ends. The variable domain in full, completed from reference TRBV7-9 and TRBJ1-5, reads DTGVSQNPRHKITKRGQNVTFRCDPISEHNRLYWYRQTLGQGPEFLTYFQNEAQLEKSRLLSDRFSAERPKGSFSTLEIQRTEQGDSAMYLCASSLGQGFNQPQHFGDGTRLSIL.

This sequence joins TRBV6-1 and TRBJ1-3, with 7 positions matching TRBD1. There are 18 residues in the CDR3. With V trimmed by 1 base and J by 1 base, 10 bases remained unmatched. Germline-derived CDR1 and CDR2 are MNHNS and SASEGT. This CDR3 is CASSEVRQGRVSGNTIYF. Here the CDR3 DNA reads TGTGCCAGCAGTGAAGTGCGACAGGGTCGGGTTTCTGGAAACACCATATATTTT.

V gene TRBV28 combines with J gene TRBJ1-1; D is perhaps TRBD1 (5 bases). The CDR3 extends over 15 amino acids. Germline-derived CDR1 and CDR2 are MDHEN and SYDVKM. V lost 3 bases and J 5 bases, leaving 16 bases between the germline ends. The CDR3 region is CASSFRAGGWTEAFF. The CDR3 coding sequence is TGTGCCAGCAGTTTTAGGGCGGGGGGTTGGACTGAAGCTTTCTTT.

The chain recombines TRBV11-3 with TRBJ2-1; 8 bases map to TRBD1. CDR3 size: 15 residues. The germline V gene encodes CDR1 SGHNT and CDR2 YENEEA. J was trimmed by 6 bases and V by 5 bases; bases with no gene match: 9. The CDR3 loop reads CASSLRQGTTNEQFF. The CDR3 coding sequence is TGTGCCAGCAGCCTCCGACAGGGGACCACCAATGAGCAGTTCTTC.

The V call is TRBV3-1 (or the pseudogene TRBV3-2), the J call TRBJ1-1, with unresolved D. The germline gives CDR1 LGHDT, CDR2 YNNKEL (reference sequence). V was shortened by 10 bases and J by 4 bases, with 16 bases between the two germline ends. This CDR3 is built from 13 residues. CDR3 loop: CATSEGARTEAFF. CDR3 nucleotide sequence: TGTGCCACCTCGGAGGGAGCTCGCACTGAAGCTTTCTTT.

V usage is TRBV6-2 or TRBV6-3 and J usage is TRBJ1-1; 9 bases align to TRBD1. Germline V CDR1 and CDR2: MNHEY, SVGEGT. The CDR3 sequence is 15 residues long. V was pared by 5 bases and J by 0 bases, with 4 bases of the junction left unmatched. CDR3 sequence: CASSIRQGVNTEAFF. The DNA of the CDR3 is TGTGCCAGCAGTATAAGACAGGGGGTGAACACTGAAGCTTTCTTT.

This chain connects TRBV6-5 to TRBJ2-6, with D unresolved. Looked up from germline, CDR1 is MNHEY and CDR2 is SVGAGI. There are 14 residues in the CDR3. V lost 2 bases, J lost 2 bases, and 4 bases lay in between. The CDR3 bases are TGTGCCAGCAGTTACGAGGCTGGGGCCAACGTCCTGACTTTC. It translates to CASSYEAGANVLTF.

V is TRBV18 and J is TRBJ2-2; 12 positions match TRBD2. CDR1 and CDR2 from the germline V gene are KGHSH and LQKENI. The CDR3 contains 17 residues. Trimming removed 6 bases from V and 6 bases from J; junction bases left unmatched: 11. The CDR3, as DNA: TGTGCCAGCTCGCCTGGACTAGCGGGGATTGGAGCCGGGGAGCTGTTTTTT. Protein sequence: CASSPGLAGIGAGELFF.

The chain has TRBV28 and TRBJ1-2, with D unclear. The CDR3 runs to 15 residues. V was shortened by 5 bases and J by 3 bases, with 16 bases between the two germline ends. Germline assignment: CDR1 MDHEN and CDR2 SYDVKM. CDR3 sequence: CASSRREVWHYGYTF. The CDR3 DNA reads TGTGCCAGCAGTAGAAGGGAGGTTTGGCACTATGGCTACACCTTC.

This rearrangement joins TRBV28 to TRBJ2-3, with D possibly TRBD2 on 5 matching bases. This CDR3 is 13 amino acids long. CDR1 and CDR2 from the germline V gene are MDHEN and SYDVKM. V gave up 4 bases and J gave up 10 bases, with 15 bases separating them. The CDR3 region has the DNA TGTGCCAGCAGTTACGGGATTTTTAAGGCGCAGTATTTT. Translated, it gives CASSYGIFKAQYF.

The chain couples TRBV10-2 to TRBJ2-7; 12 nucleotides line up with TRBD1. J gave up 5 bases and V 8 bases, and 1 base lay outside the gene matches. The CDR3 length is 12 residues. Germline V gives CDR1 WSHSY, CDR2 SAAADI. CDR3 bases: TGCGCCAGCGGGACAGGGGGCAACGAGCAGTACTTC. Translated, it gives CASGTGGNEQYF.

The chain is built from TRBV4-3 and TRBJ1-3; 10 positions agree with TRBD1. The CDR3 length is 18 residues. V gave up 3 bases and J gave up 1 base; unmatched junction bases: 9. Germline CDR1 is LGHNA and CDR2 is YSLEER. CDR3 bases: TGCGCCAGCAGCCAGTCTTATCCGGGACAGGGGTCTGGAAACACCATATATTTT. It encodes CASSQSYPGQGSGNTIYF.

The V call is TRBV28, the J call TRBJ1-4; 8 bases are a match to TRBD1. J gave up 11 bases and V 7 bases, and 12 bases lay outside the gene matches. CDR3 length: 14 amino acids. Germline CDR1 MDHEN, CDR2 SYDVKM. CDR3 in DNA: TGTGCCAGCAAGCCGGGACAGGAACAGGGGAAACTGTTTTTT. This encodes CASKPGQEQGKLFF.

The V gene is TRBV5-1, the J gene TRBJ2-5, with D unresolved. V was shortened by 1 base and J by 5 bases, with 12 bases between the two germline ends. The CDR3 length is 14 residues. Germline V gives CDR1 SGHRS, CDR2 YFSETQ. CDR3 amino acids: CASSLSLAGETQYF. CDR3 DNA sequence: TGCGCCAGCAGCTTGTCGTTAGCTGGCGAGACCCAGTACTTC. The full variable domain, its missing parts supplied by reference TRBV5-1 and TRBJ2-5, is KAGVTQTPRYLIKTRGQQVTLSCSPISGHRSVSWYQQTPGQGLQFLFEYFSETQRNKGNFPGRFSGRQFSNSRSEMNVSTLELGDSALYLCASSLSLAGETQYFGPGTRLLVL.

The V gene is TRBV6-5, the J gene TRBJ1-2, with 11 positions matching TRBD1. Germline V gene data show CDR1 as MNHEY and CDR2 as SVGAGI. The V and J ends lost 0 bases and 8 bases, in that order; junction bases with no gene match: 8. The CDR3 is 16 residues long. The CDR3 coding sequence is TGTGCCAGCAGTTACTCGAGTGGACAGGGGGCGCAAGGCTACACCTTC. Protein product: CASSYSSGQGAQGYTF.

A note on this clone: A read error may account for a junction end that differs from germline. J is TRBJ1-5 and V is TRBV3-1 (or the pseudogene TRBV3-2); no firm D call. In germline, CDR1 is LGHDT, CDR2 YNNKEL (reference sequence). This CDR3 comprises 13 residues. The CDR3 region is CANSLGRAQPQHF. In DNA, the CDR3 is TGTGCCAACAGCCTTGGGAGGGCCCAGCCCCAGCATTTT.

This chain uses TRBV5-5 with TRBJ1-6; D is possibly TRBD1 (6 bases). This CDR3 is built from 16 residues. The germline V gene encodes CDR1 SGHKS and CDR2 YYEKEE (reference sequence). With 1 base removed from V and 8 bases from J, the gap between germline ends came to 16 bases. The chain's CDR3 is CASSLINQGFDSPLHF. CDR3 in DNA: TGTGCCAGCAGCTTGATTAATCAGGGGTTTGATTCACCCCTCCACTTT.